This T cell receptor (beta chain) comes out of a study of blood T cell repertoires in COVID-19. Study as a whole: From the United States, Italy and Spain came samples of acute and convalescent COVID-19. The analysed material was cDNA or gDNA that came from T cells, B-cell-depleted T cells, or PBMCs.

In the original processing: Amplification from reference gene primers served as the basis for estimated nucleated cell counts. Assay used: immunoSEQ multiplex PCR; TCRdb lists only in-frame clones, some missing. V and J calls and clone size are given by that table; D and trimming were obtained from the DNA. The sample contains a few hundred thousand clones, 86% of which appear only once. Sequenced material: peripheral blood. This TCR derives from a man in his fifties or sixties with acute or convalescent COVID-19.

CDR3 nucleotides: TGTGCCAGCAGTTGGCCATCTAGCGGGAGGAACACCGGGGAGCTGTTTTTT. Its protein product is CASSWPSSGRNTGELFF. V and J are TRBV27 and TRBJ2-2, with 10 nucleotides matching TRBD2. This CDR3 contains 17 residues. The germline gives CDR1 MNHEY, CDR2 SMNVEV (reference sequence). The V segment lost 4 bases and the J segment 1 base; nucleotides outside the gene matches: 6.